The 16 T cell receptor beta chains in this list originate from one sample, sequenced in a study of blood T cell repertoires in COVID-19. Data came from immunoSEQ multiplex PCR; TCRdb stores just in-frame clones and leaves some out. This sample yields 200,000 to 250,000 clones, of which around four fifths are seen a single time; around 2% belongs to the top ten. The sample consisted of peripheral blood. These receptor sequences come from a young man who had recovered from COVID-19.

This clone is a singleton in its sample. This chain uses TRBV5-1 with TRBJ2-5; 15 bases fit TRBD2. CDR1 and CDR2 (germline): SGHRS, YFSETQ. V dropped 3 bases and J dropped 5; count of bases not matched to a gene: 8. This CDR3 has 17 amino acids. This chain's CDR3 is CASSWPGTSGGKETQYF. DNA for the CDR3: TGCGCCAGCAGCTGGCCCGGGACTAGCGGGGGGAAGGAGACCCAGTACTTC.

J is TRBJ2-1 and V is TRBV5-5; D is ambiguous. The CDR3 consists of 14 residues. V shed 4 bases and J shed 2 bases, with 10 bases lying between them. CDR1 SGHKS and CDR2 YYEKEE come from the germline V gene (reference sequence). The DNA of the CDR3 is TGTGCCAGCAGCCGACCGCAGGCCTACAATGAGCAGTTCTTC. It encodes CASSRPQAYNEQFF.

The V gene is TRBV19, the J gene TRBJ1-5; D uncertain. The germline V and J ends were trimmed by 3 bases and 7 bases, with 13 bases remaining between them. There are 14 residues in the CDR3. CDR1 and CDR2 (germline): LNHDA, SQIVND (reference sequence). For the CDR3, the DNA is TGTGCCAGTAGTATTCGGGATTTCAAGCAGCCCCAGCATTTT. This translates into CASSIRDFKQPQHF.

V usage is TRBV15 and J usage is TRBJ2-4; TRBD1 matches at 7 bases. The CDR3 contains 15 residues. Germline assignment: CDR1 LNHNV and CDR2 YYDKDF (reference sequence). Trimming cost V 3 bases and J 4 bases; bases outside gene matches: 6. Written as DNA, the CDR3 is TGTGCCACCAGCAGGAGACAGGGTGGAAAAAACATTCAGTACTTC. Protein: CATSRRQGGKNIQYF.

This chain links TRBV10-2 with TRBJ2-7; TRBD2 is a possible D gene (6 bases). The V end lost 2 bases, the J end lost 2 bases, and 13 bases lay between the germline ends. Germline CDR1 and CDR2: WSHSY and SAAADI. This CDR3 contains 15 residues. The CDR3 nucleotides are TGCGCCAGCAGTGAGCGGGGGATGCGGGCCTACGAGCAGTACTTC. Translation: CASSERGMRAYEQYF.

The chain combines TRBV5-6 with TRBJ2-3; D is unclear. CDR1 is SGHDT, CDR2 YYEEEE, per germline. Trimming removed 1 base from V and 1 base from J, with 7 bases in between. CDR3 length: 14 amino acids. The CDR3 region has the DNA TGTGCCAGCAGCTTGCCTTCGGGCACAGATACGCAGTATTTT. Its translation is CASSLPSGTDTQYF.

This clone has just a few counts. The gene calls are TRBV27 and TRBJ1-6; D is perhaps TRBD1 (5 bases). This CDR3 is 16 amino acids long. Looked up from germline, CDR1 is MNHEY and CDR2 is SMNVEV (reference sequence). Trimming took off 5 bases at V and 9 bases at J, with 20 bases between the two ends. The CDR3 region is CASSPGLLGRGSPLHF. CDR3 bases: TGTGCCAGCAGTCCGGGACTCCTCGGACGGGGTTCACCCCTCCACTTT.

The chain employs TRBV12-3 or TRBV12-4 and TRBJ2-7, with a possible D match to TRBD2 (5 bases). The CDR3 sequence is 13 residues long. Trimming removed 3 bases from V and 6 bases from J, with 12 bases in between. The CDR3 loop is CASSFSDFPEQYF. CDR3 DNA: TGTGCCAGCAGTTTTTCGGACTTCCCCGAGCAGTACTTC.

This rearrangement joins TRBV4-1 to TRBJ1-2; no firm D call. Germline V lookup: CDR1 MGHRA, CDR2 YSYEKL. The CDR3 spans 16 residues. The germline V and J ends were trimmed by 0 bases and 6 bases, with 17 bases remaining between them. The chain's CDR3 is CASSQEGDGYQDGYTF. CDR3 nucleotides: TGCGCCAGCAGCCAAGAAGGTGACGGCTACCAGGATGGCTACACCTTC.

Concerning this clone: Other DNA sequences within the sample encode an identical CDR3. J is TRBJ2-5 and V is TRBV3-1 (or the pseudogene TRBV3-2); TRBD2 agrees at 7 bases. Germline V gene lookup returns CDR1 LGHDT and CDR2 YNNKEL (reference sequence). The V and J ends lost 3 bases and 5 bases, in that order; junction bases with no gene match: 0. The CDR3 is made up of 12 amino acids. CDR3 bases: TGTGCCAGCAGCCAGGGGGGGGAGACCCAGTACTTC. It yields the protein CASSQGGETQYF.

V is TRBV18 and J is TRBJ1-5; TRBD1 matches 8 bases. With 3 bases clipped from V and 5 bases from J, the junction kept 6 bases outside the gene matches. The CDR3 is made up of 15 amino acids. Per germline, CDR1 KGHSH and CDR2 LQKENI. Here the CDR3 reads CASSPQGARDQPQHF. The CDR3 DNA is TGTGCCAGCTCACCCCAGGGGGCGCGGGATCAGCCCCAGCATTTT.

V usage is TRBV2 and J usage is TRBJ1-1; 9 nucleotides align to TRBD1. Germline V gene data show CDR1 as SNHLY and CDR2 as FYNNEI. The CDR3 is 15 amino acids. Unmatched junction bases numbered 9, after V lost 4 bases and J lost 6 bases. The CDR3 DNA follows: TGTGCCAGCAGTGGATTTAGGACAGGGGACTCTGAAGCTTTCTTT. Encoded protein: CASSGFRTGDSEAFF.

This sequence joins TRBV3-1 (or the pseudogene TRBV3-2) and TRBJ1-2; D might be TRBD1 (6 bases). The germline gives CDR1 LGHDT, CDR2 YNNKEL (reference sequence). Trimming took off 0 bases at V and 4 bases at J, with 12 bases between the two ends. The CDR3 has 15 amino acids. CDR3 in DNA: TGTGCCAGCAGCCAAGATATTTCAGGGGTCTATGGCTACACCTTC. Protein product: CASSQDISGVYGYTF.

V and J are TRBV2 and TRBJ1-4; the D is unclear. Germline CDR1 and CDR2: SNHLY and FYNNEI. V dropped 2 bases and J dropped 5 bases, with 15 bases sitting between them. The CDR3 contains 16 residues. The DNA for the CDR3 is TGTGCCAGCAGTGAAACTGAGGTTACGAACAATGAAAAACTGTTTTTT. It yields the protein CASSETEVTNNEKLFF. The entire variable domain, with the rest obtained from reference TRBV2 and TRBJ1-4, is as follows: EPEVTQTPSHQVTQMGQEVILRCVPISNHLYFYWYRQILGQKVEFLVSFYNNEISEKSEIFDDQFSVERPDGSNFTLKIRSTKLEDSAMYFCASSETEVTNNEKLFFGSGTQLSVL.

V is TRBV27 and J is TRBJ2-5, with 7 bases lining up with TRBD1. The germline gives CDR1 MNHEY, CDR2 SMNVEV (reference sequence). The CDR3 spans 14 residues. J gave up 2 bases and V 0 bases, and 0 bases lay outside the gene matches. CDR3 DNA sequence: TGTGCCAGCAGTTTATCGGGACAGCAAGAGACCCAGTACTTC. It encodes CASSLSGQQETQYF.

The rearrangement joins TRBV15 to TRBJ1-4, with TRBD1 as a possible D gene (6 bases). CDR1 LNHNV and CDR2 YYDKDF come from the germline V gene (reference sequence). V shed 2 bases and J shed 0 bases, with 13 bases lying between them. The CDR3 is 17 amino acids. CDR3 DNA: TGTGCCACCAGCAGATCGGCAGGGACATCAACTAATGAAAAACTGTTTTTT. As protein: CATSRSAGTSTNEKLFF.